A selection of T cell receptor beta chains follows, all from one sample in a study of CD8+CD57+ T cells in acquired aplastic anemia. From the reads, TCRdb called clonotypes with MiXCR, one entry per CDR3 protein. The sample carries over 40,000 distinct CDR3 sequences, 70% to 80% recorded once. Sample: sorted CD4+, CD8+, or CD8+CD57+ T cells (not recorded which) from PBMCs. Receptor source: a human donor in good health, serving as a control. The CDR3 runs from the conserved cysteine through the conserved F or W. D genes are given only for firm matches. The size entry is marked missing in some rows and otherwise reads once, few, many or a size class.

J,size,V,D,CDR3,DNA
TRBJ1-4,NA,TRBV7-9,TRBD1,CASRQGMDEKLFF,TGTGCCAGCCGACAGGGTATGGATGAAAAACTGTTTTTT
TRBJ1-5,NA,TRBV25-1,TRBD1,CASGGGDRGGSEPQHF,TGTGCCAGCGGTGGAGGGGACAGGGGGGGATCGGAGCCCCAGCATTTT
TRBJ1-2,many,TRBV7-9,NA,CASSSPGSDGYTF,TGTGCCAGCAGCTCCCCGGGATCAGACGGCTACACCTTC
TRBJ1-2,NA,TRBV2,NA,CASSLTGSRGYTF,TGTGCCAGCAGTCTTACAGGGTCGAGAGGCTACACCTTC
TRBJ2-7,NA,TRBV5-1,TRBD2,CASSADSSGAGPEQYF,TGCGCCAGCAGCGCAGACTCTAGCGGGGCGGGCCCCGAGCAGTACTTC
TRBJ2-7,NA,TRBV12-3/TRBV12-4,NA,CASSLATEKYEQYF,TGTGCCAGCAGTTTAGCGACGGAGAAATACGAGCAGTACTTC
TRBJ2-7,many,TRBV19,TRBD2,CASSVLLAGGPPGKYEQYF,TGTGCCAGTAGTGTCCTTCTAGCGGGAGGGCCCCCCGGCAAATACGAGCAGTACTTC
TRBJ1-5,NA,TRBV24-1,NA,CATSDLRSPNQPQHF,TGTGCCACCAGTGATCTCAGAAGCCCAAATCAGCCCCAGCATTTT
TRBJ1-1,few,TRBV19,NA,CASKIGQNTEAFF,TGTGCCAGTAAAATAGGACAGAACACTGAAGCTTTCTTT
TRBJ2-5,NA,TRBV20-1,NA,CSARVPRIPFTQQETQYF,TGCAGTGCTAGAGTTCCTAGAATACCTTTCACCCAACAAGAGACCCAGTACTTC
TRBJ1-3,NA,TRBV7-9,NA,CASSLVGGTGYTIYF,TGTGCCAGCAGCTTGGTCGGGGGGACTGGATACACCATATATTTT
TRBJ2-5,NA,TRBV15,NA,CATSRAGLNVETQYF,TGTGCCACCAGCAGGGCGGGCCTTAACGTGGAGACCCAGTACTTC
TRBJ2-7,NA,TRBV24-1,NA,CATLNYHHSYEQYF,TGTGCCACCTTGAACTACCACCACTCCTACGAGCAGTACTTC
TRBJ2-2,NA,TRBV29-1,NA,CSVGLGTSTGELFF,TGCAGCGTTGGGTTGGGGACGAGCACCGGGGAGCTGTTTTTT
TRBJ1-2,NA,TRBV9,TRBD1,CASSAQGTGYGYTF,TGTGCCAGCAGCGCACAGGGGACCGGCTATGGCTACACCTTC
TRBJ2-3,NA,TRBV10-3,NA,CAISESGGSTDTQYF,TGTGCCATCAGCGAGTCGGGCGGATCCACAGATACGCAGTATTTT
TRBJ2-3,few,TRBV10-1,NA,CASSEVGVGDTQYF,TGCGCCAGCAGTGAGGTGGGGGTGGGAGATACGCAGTATTTT
TRBJ2-7,NA,TRBV6-5,TRBD2,CASSYPHYKREGREQYF,TGTGCCAGCAGTTACCCCCACTACAAGCGGGAGGGCCGGGAGCAGTACTTC
TRBJ2-7,few,TRBV19,TRBD2,CASSIVAGVSYEQYF,TGTGCCAGTAGTATTGTAGCGGGGGTATCCTACGAGCAGTACTTC
TRBJ2-5,NA,TRBV5-1,TRBD1,CASSPVTGNQETQYF,TGCGCCAGCAGCCCGGTGACAGGGAACCAAGAGACCCAGTACTTC
TRBJ2-5,many,TRBV6-1,NA,CASSEDLEGETQYF,TGTGCCAGCAGTGAAGACCTAGAGGGAGAGACCCAGTACTTC
TRBJ1-1,NA,TRBV2,NA,CASGGDTEAFF,TGTGCCAGCGGGGGGGACACTGAAGCTTTCTTT
TRBJ2-3,once,TRBV6-5,NA,CASSYSAATQYF,TGTGCCAGCAGTTACTCTGCAGCTACGCAGTATTTT
TRBJ2-2,NA,TRBV19,NA,CASSIVPTGELFF,TGTGCCAGTAGTATAGTCCCCACCGGGGAGCTGTTTTTT
TRBJ2-7,NA,TRBV7-3,TRBD1,CASSLRPGGTYEQYF,TGTGCCAGCAGCTTAAGGCCAGGGGGTACCTACGAGCAGTACTTC
TRBJ2-7,NA,TRBV4-2,TRBD2,CASSQEPKTSGAYEQYF,TGTGCCAGCAGCCAAGAACCAAAGACTAGCGGAGCCTACGAGCAGTACTTC
TRBJ2-6,NA,TRBV7-1,TRBD1,CASSSNQGGTGYSGANVLTF,TGTGCCAGCAGCTCGAACCAGGGAGGGACAGGGTACTCTGGGGCCAACGTCCTGACTTTC
TRBJ2-3,NA,TRBV10-1,NA,CASSEMGGRSTDTQYF,TGCGCCAGCAGTGAAATGGGGGGACGGTCCACAGATACGCAGTATTTT
TRBJ1-5,NA,TRBV9,NA,CASSLGVTQPQHF,TGTGCCAGCAGCTTAGGGGTAACTCAGCCCCAGCATTTT
TRBJ2-5,NA,TRBV19,NA,CASTSRGHLGTQYF,TGTGCCAGTACTAGCCGGGGACATCTTGGGACCCAGTACTTC
TRBJ1-6,NA,TRBV9,NA,CASSVGWRDNSPLHF,TGTGCCAGCAGCGTAGGGTGGCGAGATAATTCACCCCTCCACTTT
TRBJ2-7,NA,TRBV15,TRBD1,CATSRSQGAEQYF,TGTGCCACCAGCAGATCACAGGGGGCCGAGCAGTACTTC
TRBJ2-1,NA,TRBV9,NA,CASSDEARQFF,TGTGCCAGCAGTGACGAGGCGAGACAGTTCTTC
TRBJ2-7,many,TRBV19,TRBD1,CASSIAGQGVSSSYEQYF,TGTGCCAGTAGTATTGCGGGACAGGGGGTCTCCAGCTCCTACGAGCAGTACTTC
TRBJ2-7,NA,TRBV25-1,NA,CASSDLGYEQYF,TGTGCCAGCAGTGATTTGGGTTACGAGCAGTACTTC
TRBJ1-5,NA,TRBV19,TRBD1,CASSPGQGLGQPQHF,TGTGCCAGTAGTCCGGGACAGGGGCTCGGACAGCCCCAGCATTTT
TRBJ2-1,NA,TRBV29-1,TRBD1,CSVESRDRAYNEQFF,TGCAGCGTTGAATCGAGGGACAGGGCCTACAATGAGCAGTTCTTC
TRBJ1-2,NA,TRBV10-3,TRBD1,CAITWDRVGYGYTF,TGTGCCATCACCTGGGACAGGGTGGGCTATGGCTACACCTTC
TRBJ1-2,NA,TRBV7-2,NA,CASSEEQGPYGYTF,TGTGCCAGCAGCGAAGAACAGGGACCCTATGGCTACACCTTC
TRBJ2-7,NA,TRBV10-3,TRBD2,CAISENRREIESF,TGTGCCATCAGTGAGAACCGGCGGGAGATCGAAAGCTTC
TRBJ2-7,NA,TRBV29-1,TRBD1,CSVVGFDRGTYEQYF,TGCAGCGTTGTTGGTTTCGACAGGGGGACCTACGAGCAGTACTTC
TRBJ1-1,NA,TRBV29-1,NA,CSAWTAEAEAFF,TGCAGCGCCTGGACAGCCGAGGCTGAAGCTTTCTTT
TRBJ2-1,NA,TRBV10-3,TRBD1,CAISPQGARSNEQFF,TGTGCCATCAGTCCCCAGGGGGCAAGATCCAATGAGCAGTTCTTC
TRBJ1-2,NA,TRBV7-6,TRBD1,CASSFMDLTGARGYTF,TGTGCCAGCAGCTTTATGGACCTTACAGGGGCGCGGGGCTACACCTTC
TRBJ2-7,once,TRBV20-1,NA,CSARVYQTYEQYF,TGCAGTGCTAGAGTGTATCAAACCTACGAGCAGTACTTC
TRBJ2-3,NA,TRBV25-1,TRBD2,CASSIAGSDTQYF,TGTGCCAGCAGTATAGCGGGGTCAGATACGCAGTATTTT